These 31 T cell receptor beta chains were sequenced from one sample in a study of spatial heterogeneity in lung cancer. As for time point: blood at routine non-recurrence follow-up after resection. Via MiXCR, TCRdb re-called the 5' RACE reads, giving one row per CDR3 protein. The table lists 85,000 to 100,000 distinct CDR3 sequences, just under 20% of them singletons. Specimen: PBMCs, collected at follow-up. Every receptor here comes from a male donor with early-stage non-small cell lung cancer.

This clonotype has ten or more counts. The V and J genes are TRBV10-3 and TRBJ2-3, with no clear D. Germline assignment: CDR1 ENHRY and CDR2 SYGVKD. V gave up 2 bases and J gave up 2 bases, with 2 bases separating them. The CDR3 contains 12 residues. CDR3 sequence (DNA): TGTGCCATCAGTGAGGACACAGATACGCAGTATTTT. It is translated as CAISEDTDTQYF.

The V call is TRBV7-8, the J call TRBJ1-1; D perhaps matches TRBD1 (5 bases). CDR1 is SGHVS, CDR2 FQNEAQ, per germline. This CDR3 is built from 12 residues. V lost 1 base, J lost 6 bases, and 6 bases lay in between. The CDR3 protein is CASSLVGPEAFF. The CDR3 DNA follows: TGTGCCAGCAGCTTAGTGGGGCCTGAAGCTTTCTTT. Full variable domain (remainder filled in from reference TRBV7-8 and TRBJ1-1): GAGVSQSPRYKVAKRGQDVALRCDPISGHVSLFWYQQALGQGPEFLTYFQNEAQLDKSGLPSDRFFAERPEGSVSTLKIQRTQQEDSAVYLCASSLVGPEAFFGQGTRLTVV.

The table lists this clonotype with a few counts. The V and J genes are TRBV24-1 and TRBJ2-1, with 12 bases that match TRBD2. Germline V lookup: CDR1 KGHDR, CDR2 SFDVKD. This CDR3 has 17 amino acids. V shed 3 bases and J 4 bases; nucleotides not matched to a gene: 6. CDR3 in DNA: TGTGCCACCAGTGATCCGACTAGCGGGAGTAAGTACAATGAGCAGTTCTTC. Encoded protein: CATSDPTSGSKYNEQFF.

This clonotype was picked up a small number of times. The rearrangement links TRBV6-6 to TRBJ2-5; D unclear. The V gene's germline CDR1 is MNHNY and CDR2 SVGAGI (reference sequence). Trimming left V 4 bases short and J 2 bases short, with 11 bases between. The CDR3 runs to 14 residues. The CDR3 DNA follows: TGTGCCAGCAGTTCCCCTTTGACACAAGAGACCCAGTACTTC. It translates to CASSSPLTQETQYF.

At least ten counts were recorded for this clonotype. The CDR3 nucleotides are TGTGCCATCAGTGATCCCGGACTGCAGAACACTGAAGCTTTCTTT. It specifies CAISDPGLQNTEAFF. V is TRBV10-3 and J is TRBJ1-1; D gene ambiguous. This CDR3 has 15 amino acids. Trimming cost V 3 bases and J 1 base, with 12 bases left between them. Germline assignment: CDR1 ENHRY and CDR2 SYGVKD.

This clonotype was counted only a few times. This chain connects TRBV21-1 to TRBJ2-7. TRBV21-1 counts as a pseudogene. CDR3 size: 12 residues. The CDR3 coding sequence is TGTGCCAGCAGACCGAGAGAGTACGAGCAGTACTTC. Translation gives CASRPREYEQYF.

This clonotype has only a few counts. V is TRBV6-2 or TRBV6-3 and J is TRBJ2-2; TRBD1 might be the D (6 bases). The germline V gene encodes CDR1 MNHEY and CDR2 SVGEGT. The CDR3 covers 17 residues. V was shortened by 3 bases and J by 2 bases, with 16 bases between the two germline ends. DNA for the CDR3: TGTGCCAGCAGTTATTCCTCTAGGGGGTACAACACCGGGGAGCTGTTTTTT. It specifies CASSYSSRGYNTGELFF.

The chain uses TRBV20-1 and TRBJ2-3, with D maybe TRBD1 (6 bases). Germline V CDR1 and CDR2: DFQATT, SNEGSKA (reference sequence). V shed 0 bases and J shed 2 bases, with 9 bases lying between them. The CDR3 is made up of 14 amino acids. As DNA, the CDR3 is TGCAGTGCTAGAGACAGGGGATCCACAGATACGCAGTATTTT. Protein product: CSARDRGSTDTQYF.

The V and J genes are TRBV20-1 and TRBJ2-5, with D maybe TRBD1 (6 bases). Germline loops: CDR1 DFQATT, CDR2 SNEGSKA (reference sequence). Deletions cut 4 bases from V and 5 bases from J, with 11 bases between. This CDR3 spans 12 amino acids. CDR3: CSAISRGETQYF. In DNA form, the CDR3 reads TGCAGTGCTATCAGCAGGGGTGAGACCCAGTACTTC.

This chain joins TRBV5-1 and TRBJ2-3, with D possibly being TRBD2 (6 bases). V was clipped by 0 bases and J by 3 bases, with 14 bases between them. CDR1 is SGHRS and CDR2 is YFSETQ in the germline V gene. The length of the CDR3 is 16 residues. The CDR3 reads CASSLAGGAKTDTQYF. For the CDR3, the DNA is TGCGCCAGCAGCTTGGCCGGGGGAGCGAAGACAGATACGCAGTATTTT.

The chain combines TRBV7-8 with TRBJ1-1, with 7 bases fitting TRBD1. J gave up 6 bases and V 2 bases, and 9 bases lay outside the gene matches. This CDR3 has 15 amino acids. CDR1 is SGHVS and CDR2 is FQNEAQ in the germline V gene. The CDR3 nucleotides read TGTGCCAGCAGCTTACACCTCGACAGGGTCTCTGAAGCTTTCTTT. Amino acids: CASSLHLDRVSEAFF. Based on the CDR3 plus reference TRBV7-8 and TRBJ1-1, the full variable domain is GAGVSQSPRYKVAKRGQDVALRCDPISGHVSLFWYQQALGQGPEFLTYFQNEAQLDKSGLPSDRFFAERPEGSVSTLKIQRTQQEDSAVYLCASSLHLDRVSEAFFGQGTRLTVV.

The sample holds many counts of this clonotype. The gene calls are TRBV10-3 and TRBJ2-1; D is uncertain. V lost 3 bases to trimming and J lost 8 bases, with 11 bases between them. CDR1 is ENHRY and CDR2 is SYGVKD in the germline V gene. The CDR3 has 13 residues. This CDR3 is CAISEVGEDEQFF. CDR3 coding DNA: TGTGCCATCAGTGAAGTCGGCGAAGATGAGCAGTTCTTC.

This clonotype showed up just a few times. V gene TRBV20-1 combines with J gene TRBJ2-1; 9 nucleotides agree with TRBD2. The CDR3 has 16 amino acids. Germline V gene data show CDR1 as DFQATT and CDR2 as SNEGSKA (reference sequence). After removal of 3 bases from V and 1 base from J, the junction contained 7 bases not matched to a gene. DNA for the CDR3: TGCAGTGCTAGTCCCCCCCTAGCGGGGTCCTACAATGAGCAGTTCTTC. It translates to CSASPPLAGSYNEQFF.

The chain couples TRBV6-5 to TRBJ2-1; a possible D gene is TRBD2 (6 bases). The CDR3 runs 15 residues. The V end lost 2 bases, the J end lost 8 bases, and 16 bases lay between the germline ends. CDR1 and CDR2 from the germline V gene are MNHEY and SVGAGI. CDR3 residues: CASSYSWDSDYEQFF. The CDR3 DNA is TGTGCCAGCAGTTACAGTTGGGACTCCGACTATGAGCAGTTCTTC.

This clonotype was recorded a few times. The rearrangement joins TRBV6-1 to TRBJ2-7; D is ambiguous. The CDR3 totals 14 residues. The ends were cut back, 9 bases at V and 2 bases at J, with 17 bases in the middle. Per germline, CDR1 MNHNS and CDR2 SASEGT. The CDR3 sequence: CASTPGGRPYEQYF. Here the CDR3 DNA reads TGTGCCAGTACCCCCGGCGGCCGGCCCTACGAGCAGTACTTC.

This clonotype was detected once. CDR3 coding DNA: TGTGCCAGCAGATTAGAGTTAGACACCAGCAATCAGCCCCAGCATTTT. Protein product: CASRLELDTSNQPQHF. The chain employs TRBV6-5 and TRBJ1-5, with no clear D. The ends were cut back, 6 bases at V and 1 base at J, with 16 bases in the middle. The CDR3 has 16 amino acids. Per the germline V gene, CDR1 is MNHEY and CDR2 is SVGAGI.

The sample holds many counts of this clonotype. The chain recombines TRBV7-8 with TRBJ2-7, with D tentatively TRBD2 (7 bases). CDR1 and CDR2 (germline): SGHVS, FQNEAQ. The CDR3 has 15 amino acids. Trimming pared 5 bases from V and 2 bases from J, leaving 16 bases between. The CDR3: CASSPGGRETYEQYF. CDR3 sequence (DNA): TGTGCCAGCAGCCCCGGGGGGCGGGAGACCTACGAGCAGTACTTC. Full variable domain (missing parts from reference TRBV7-8 and TRBJ2-7): GAGVSQSPRYKVAKRGQDVALRCDPISGHVSLFWYQQALGQGPEFLTYFQNEAQLDKSGLPSDRFFAERPEGSVSTLKIQRTQQEDSAVYLCASSPGGRETYEQYFGPGTRLTVT.

This clonotype was counted only a few times. The chain uses TRBV7-9 and TRBJ2-1; 10 bases map to TRBD2. The CDR3 is made up of 15 amino acids. The germline CDR1 and CDR2 sequences are SEHNR and FQNEAQ (reference sequence). The ends lost 2 bases at V and 8 bases at J; junction bases unmatched: 6. The DNA of the CDR3 is TGTGCCAGCAGCTTACCTAGCGGGAGAAGGGATGAGCAGTTCTTC. The encoded protein is CASSLPSGRRDEQFF.

The chain combines TRBV20-1 with TRBJ2-7, with D possibly being TRBD1 or TRBD2 (5 bases each). Germline-derived CDR1 and CDR2 are DFQATT and SNEGSKA (reference sequence). This CDR3 contains 12 residues. Deletions cut 4 bases from V and 2 bases from J, with 9 bases between. The CDR3 sequence is CSAKRDAYEQYF. In nucleotides, the CDR3 is TGCAGTGCTAAACGGGACGCCTACGAGCAGTACTTC.

This rearrangement joins TRBV12-3 or TRBV12-4 to TRBJ2-5, with 11 nucleotides matching TRBD1. This CDR3 contains 15 residues. The V and J ends lost 5 bases and 5 bases, in that order; junction bases with no gene match: 7. Here the CDR3 reads CASSNRTGGPETQYF. In nucleotides, the CDR3 is TGTGCCAGCAGTAACCGGACAGGGGGCCCGGAGACCCAGTACTTC.

This sequence joins TRBV3-1 and TRBJ1-5; TRBD1 might be the D (5 bases). This CDR3 region has 13 residues. Germline CDR1 is LGHDT and CDR2 is YNNKEL (reference sequence). Trimming stripped 5 bases from V and 6 bases from J, with 11 bases between. The DNA of the CDR3 is TGTGCCAGCAGCGCCCAGGGTTCTCAGCCCCAGCATTTT. Its translation is CASSAQGSQPQHF.

V usage is TRBV18 and J usage is TRBJ2-3, with 11 bases lining up with TRBD2. J was trimmed by 4 bases and V by 0 bases; bases with no gene match: 3. CDR3 length: 16 amino acids. Germline assignment: CDR1 KGHSH and CDR2 LQKENI. The CDR3 DNA follows: TGTGCCAGCTCACCACCGGGACTAGCGGTGGCAGATACGCAGTATTTT. Its protein is CASSPPGLAVADTQYF.

Only a few counts were recorded for this clonotype. The CDR3: CASSALADTDTQYF. The DNA for the CDR3 is TGTGCCAGCAGCGCCCTAGCGGACACAGATACGCAGTATTTT. The gene calls are TRBV9 and TRBJ2-3; 7 bases agree with TRBD2. Germline lookup yields CDR1 SGDLS and CDR2 YYNGEE. The CDR3 is 14 residues long. Losses at the gene ends were 3 bases for V and 2 bases for J; bases not matched to a gene: 3.

This clonotype was seen more than once but under ten times. The chain recombines TRBV4-3 with TRBJ1-5; unclear D gene. CDR1 LGHNA and CDR2 YSLEER come from the germline V gene. The CDR3 extends over 15 amino acids. V lost 0 bases, J lost 7 bases, and 13 bases lay in between. In DNA, the CDR3 is TGCGCCAGCAGCCAAGATCGGTTTGGGCCGCAGCCCCAGCATTTT. This gives the protein CASSQDRFGPQPQHF.

This clonotype was seen only a few times. V and J are TRBV19 and TRBJ1-2; 12 nucleotides match TRBD1. After removal of 5 bases from V and 0 bases from J, the junction contained 4 bases not matched to a gene. In germline, CDR1 is LNHDA, CDR2 SQIVND (reference sequence). The CDR3 extends over 16 amino acids. Written as DNA, the CDR3 is TGTGCCAGTAGTGGGGACAGGGGGCCGGCTAACTATGGCTACACCTTC. This sequence encodes CASSGDRGPANYGYTF. The full variable domain, rest sourced from reference TRBV19 and TRBJ1-2, is DGGITQSPKYLFRKEGQNVTLSCEQNLNHDAMYWYRQDPGQGLRLIYYSQIVNDFQKGDIAEGYSVSREKKESFPLTVTSAQKNPTAFYLCASSGDRGPANYGYTFGSGTRLTVV.

A few counts support this clonotype. The rearrangement links TRBV7-8 to TRBJ2-7; 7 positions agree with TRBD1. CDR3 length equals 15 residues. Germline values: CDR1 SGHVS, CDR2 FQNEAQ. With 8 bases clipped from V and 0 bases from J, the junction kept 10 bases outside the gene matches. The chain's CDR3 is CASGIGQVSSYEQYV. The CDR3 DNA is TGTGCCAGCGGGATAGGACAGGTCAGCTCCTACGAGCAGTACGTC.

Only a few counts were recorded for this clonotype. V is TRBV7-2 and J is TRBJ2-1; D gene uncertain. The CDR3 loop spans 15 amino acids. CDR1 is SGHTA, CDR2 FQGNSA, per germline. Trimming shortened V by 2 bases and J by 6 bases, and 14 bases separated the two germline ends. CDR3 region: CASSLPTGGFNEQFF. Written as DNA, the CDR3 is TGTGCCAGCAGCTTACCCACCGGCGGCTTCAATGAGCAGTTCTTC.

This clonotype showed up just a few times. The chain links TRBV2 to TRBJ2-2; no clear D gene. This CDR3 is 14 amino acids long. Germline CDR1 and CDR2: SNHLY and FYNNEI. Trimming pared 6 bases from V and 0 bases from J, leaving 8 bases between. The CDR3 coding sequence is TGTGCCAGCAGGGACGGGCCGAACACCGGGGAGCTGTTTTTT. Its protein is CASRDGPNTGELFF. Full variable domain (remainder filled in from reference TRBV2 and TRBJ2-2): EPEVTQTPSHQVTQMGQEVILRCVPISNHLYFYWYRQILGQKVEFLVSFYNNEISEKSEIFDDQFSVERPDGSNFTLKIRSTKLEDSAMYFCASRDGPNTGELFFGEGSRLTVL.

This clonotype was observed a handful of times. J is TRBJ1-1 and V is TRBV5-1; D not certain. CDR3 length: 12 residues. V lost 4 bases, J lost 1 base, and 5 bases lay in between. The germline V gene encodes CDR1 SGHRS and CDR2 YFSETQ. The CDR3 DNA reads as TGCGCCAGCAGCAACAAGAACACTGAAGCTTTCTTT. It translates to CASSNKNTEAFF. Full variable domain (remainder filled in from reference TRBV5-1 and TRBJ1-1): KAGVTQTPRYLIKTRGQQVTLSCSPISGHRSVSWYQQTPGQGLQFLFEYFSETQRNKGNFPGRFSGRQFSNSRSEMNVSTLELGDSALYLCASSNKNTEAFFGQGTRLTVV.

This clonotype was seen once. The CDR3 coding sequence is TGCAGTGCTAGATTACTAGCCTCCGGGGAGCTGTTTTTT. This sequence encodes CSARLLASGELFF. The rearrangement uses TRBV20-1 and TRBJ2-2; possibly TRBD2 for D (6 bases). Germline V gene lookup returns CDR1 DFQATT and CDR2 SNEGSKA (reference sequence). The CDR3 extends over 13 amino acids. Trimming removed 2 bases from V and 6 bases from J, with 10 bases in between.

V gene TRBV6-5 combines with J gene TRBJ1-2; D not resolved. In germline, CDR1 is MNHEY, CDR2 SVGAGI. The CDR3 extends over 13 amino acids. The ends were cut back, 5 bases at V and 4 bases at J, with 11 bases in the middle. The CDR3 region is CASSPGSGYGYTF. DNA for the CDR3: TGTGCCAGCAGTCCCGGATCGGGCTATGGCTACACCTTC.